This T cell receptor (beta chain) was sequenced for a study of T cells in Graves' hyperthyroidism and ophthalmopathy. Study background: Peripheral blood sampling occurred at initial diagnosis, before any treatment. Study observations and caveats: Patients with ophthalmopathy were separated from those with stable hyperthyroidism by a 13 V-J model.

The CDR3 runs 14 residues. Germline CDR1 DFQATT, CDR2 SNEGSKA (reference sequence). The germline V and J ends were trimmed by 3 bases and 4 bases, with 13 bases remaining between them. This clonotype showed up many times. Its antigen remains unknown. RNA transcripts gave rise to amplified TCR beta CDR3 regions. Using the HTBI primer set, a first-round RT-PCR was run on the TCR CDR3. MiXCR was run by TCRdb on the multiplex PCR reads, yielding one entry per CDR3 protein. Seen here are around 240,000 distinct CDR3 sequences, roughly 15% observed once, and the top ten hold around 26%. This receptor was identified in a woman aged 18-29 years with Graves' ophthalmopathy. The chain joins TRBV20-1 to TRBJ2-1; D is tentatively TRBD1 or TRBD2 (5 bases each). The sample was blood. The CDR3 reads CSASTGRPYNEQFF. CDR3 nucleotides: TGCAGTGCTAGCACGGGACGGCCTTACAATGAGCAGTTCTTC.